This T cell receptor beta chain comes out of a study of T cell responses to AZD1222 COVID-19 vaccine. Study-wide points: Spike-specific TCR repertoires showed rising breadth and depth after two AZD1222 doses. Donors, mostly white British, included more females; clonal diversity was possibly underestimated. Distributed over spike, vaccine-associated CD4 TCRs predominated at 160-218 and 743-854.

With 3 bases clipped from V and 7 bases from J, the junction kept 4 bases outside the gene matches. Germline CDR1 and CDR2: LGHDT and YNNKEL (reference sequence). This CDR3 region has 14 residues. TCRdb keeps only in-frame clones here, not all; method: immunoSEQ multiplex PCR. Of about 120,000 clones in the sample, roughly 90% were seen once. For this clone: Its antigen is undetermined.

The starting material was peripheral blood, obtained on day 0 of AZD1222 vaccination. This receptor was taken from an adult in good health. The rearrangement uses TRBV3-1 (or the pseudogene TRBV3-2) and TRBJ1-5; 9 nucleotides agree with TRBD1. CDR3 protein: CASSQGQGGQPQHF. As DNA, the CDR3 is TGTGCCAGCAGCCAGGGACAGGGCGGGCAGCCCCAGCATTTT.